This entry features one T cell receptor (beta chain) sequence. As yet, its antigen is unknown. This record comes from a study of somatic mutations in cytotoxic T cells in rheumatoid arthritis. In the study overall: Sorted by flow to nearly 100% purity were some V beta antibody-stained T-cell populations, including V beta1+ cells sequenced for TCRB. Findings of the study overall: Nothing was done to adjust for multiple comparisons when TRBV07 showed up slightly less in rheumatoid arthritis patients. Antigen specificity of the expanded CD8+ clones was not determined. CD8+ T-cell clonality did not differ significantly between rheumatoid arthritis patients and age-matched healthy controls.

J gave up 6 bases and V 4 bases, and 10 bases lay outside the gene matches. Germline CDR1 reads SGHNT; CDR2 reads YYREEE (reference sequence). The CDR3 is made up of 15 amino acids. Sequenced by immunoSEQ multiplex PCR; TCRdb stores in-frame clones only, minus some. The sample records around 16,000 clones, 75% to 85% being singletons. The chain recombines TRBV5-4 with TRBJ2-3; 8 bases fit TRBD1. The sample consisted of CD8+ T cells sorted from blood. This receptor was obtained from an adult with rheumatoid arthritis. CDR3: CASSAGQGGEDTQYF. CDR3 nucleotides: TGTGCCAGCAGCGCCGGACAGGGAGGCGAGGATACGCAGTATTTT.